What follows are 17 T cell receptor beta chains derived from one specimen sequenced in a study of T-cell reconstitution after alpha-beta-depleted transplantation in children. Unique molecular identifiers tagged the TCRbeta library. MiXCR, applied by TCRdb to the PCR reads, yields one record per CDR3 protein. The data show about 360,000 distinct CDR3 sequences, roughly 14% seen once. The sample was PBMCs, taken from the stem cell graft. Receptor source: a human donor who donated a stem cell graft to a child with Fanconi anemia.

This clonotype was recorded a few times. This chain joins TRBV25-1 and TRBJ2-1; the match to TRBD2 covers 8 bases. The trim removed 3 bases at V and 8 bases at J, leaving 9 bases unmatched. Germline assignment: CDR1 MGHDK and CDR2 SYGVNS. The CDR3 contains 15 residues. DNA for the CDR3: TGTGCCAGCAGTGAGATAGGTCTAGCGGGCGATGAGCAGTTCTTC. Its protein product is CASSEIGLAGDEQFF.

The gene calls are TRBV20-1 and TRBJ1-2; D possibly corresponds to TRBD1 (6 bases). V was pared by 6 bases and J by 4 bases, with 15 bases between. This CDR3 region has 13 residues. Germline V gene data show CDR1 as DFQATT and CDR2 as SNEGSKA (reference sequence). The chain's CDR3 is CSATPGQLYGYTF. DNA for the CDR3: TGCAGTGCCACGCCGGGACAACTCTATGGCTACACCTTC.

This CDR3 reads CASSSRQGGSYNEQFF. The DNA of the CDR3 is TGTGCCAGCAGCTCGCGACAGGGGGGGTCCTACAATGAGCAGTTCTTC. This chain connects TRBV11-3 to TRBJ2-1, with 9 bases that match TRBD1. From germline, CDR1 is SGHNT and CDR2 YENEEA. CDR3 length: 16 residues. The trim removed 4 bases at V and 1 base at J, leaving 5 bases unmatched.

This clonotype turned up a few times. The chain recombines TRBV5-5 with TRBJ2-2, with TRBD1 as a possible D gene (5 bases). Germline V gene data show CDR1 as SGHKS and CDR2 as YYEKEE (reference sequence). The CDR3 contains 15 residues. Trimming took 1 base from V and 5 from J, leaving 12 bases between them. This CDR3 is CASSLLAGRTGELFF. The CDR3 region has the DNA TGTGCCAGCAGCTTGTTGGCAGGGCGAACCGGGGAGCTGTTTTTT.

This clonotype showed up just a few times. Here the CDR3 DNA reads TGCAGCGTCTCGGGACATCAGAACACTGAAGCTTTCTTT. It specifies CSVSGHQNTEAFF. This rearrangement joins TRBV29-1 to TRBJ1-1, with a weak D call TRBD1 (6 bases). The CDR3 totals 13 residues. Between the trimmed V and J ends, which lost 6 bases and 1 base, there was a span of 12 bases. Germline V lookup: CDR1 SQVTM, CDR2 ANQGSEA. The entire variable domain, with the rest obtained from reference TRBV29-1 and TRBJ1-1, is as follows: SAVISQKPSRDICQRGTSLTIQCQVDSQVTMMFWYRQQPGQSLTLIATANQGSEATYESGFVIDKFPISRPNLTFSTLTVSNMSPEDSSIYLCSVSGHQNTEAFFGQGTRLTVV.

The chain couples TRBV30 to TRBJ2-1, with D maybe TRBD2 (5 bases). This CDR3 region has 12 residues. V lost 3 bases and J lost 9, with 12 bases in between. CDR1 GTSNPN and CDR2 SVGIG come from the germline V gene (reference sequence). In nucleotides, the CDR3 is TGTGCCTGGAGCCTCGGGGTCTCTGAGCAGTTCTTC. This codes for CAWSLGVSEQFF.

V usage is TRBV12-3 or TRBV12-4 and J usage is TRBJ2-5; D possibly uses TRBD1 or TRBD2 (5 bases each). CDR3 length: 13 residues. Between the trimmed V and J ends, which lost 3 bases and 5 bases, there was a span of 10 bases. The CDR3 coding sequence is TGTGCCAGCAGTTTGTCGGGACGGGAGACCCAGTACTTC. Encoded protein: CASSLSGRETQYF.

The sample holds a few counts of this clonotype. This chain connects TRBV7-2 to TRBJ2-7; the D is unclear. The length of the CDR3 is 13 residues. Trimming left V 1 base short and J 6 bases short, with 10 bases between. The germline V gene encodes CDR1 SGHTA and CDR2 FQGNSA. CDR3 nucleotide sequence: TGTGCCAGCAGCTTAGGAGCCTCGGGCGAGCAGTACTTC. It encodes CASSLGASGEQYF.

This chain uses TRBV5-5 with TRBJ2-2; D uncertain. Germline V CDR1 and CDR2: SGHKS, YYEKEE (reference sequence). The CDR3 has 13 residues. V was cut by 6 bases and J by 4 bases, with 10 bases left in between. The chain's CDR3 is CASKVDFTGELFF. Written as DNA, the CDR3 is TGTGCCAGCAAAGTGGATTTCACCGGGGAGCTGTTTTTT.

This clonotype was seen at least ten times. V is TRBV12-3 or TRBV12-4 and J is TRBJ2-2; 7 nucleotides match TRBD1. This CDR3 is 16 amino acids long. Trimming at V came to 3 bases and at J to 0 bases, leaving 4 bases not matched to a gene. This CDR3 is CASSFLGTANTGELFF. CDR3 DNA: TGTGCCAGCAGTTTCCTCGGGACAGCGAACACCGGGGAGCTGTTTTTT.

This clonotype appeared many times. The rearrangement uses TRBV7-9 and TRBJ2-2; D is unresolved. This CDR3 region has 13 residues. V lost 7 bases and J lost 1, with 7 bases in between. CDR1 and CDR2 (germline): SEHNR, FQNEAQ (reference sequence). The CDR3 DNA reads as TGTGCCAGCACCCAGGAGAACACCGGGGAGCTGTTTTTT. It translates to CASTQENTGELFF.

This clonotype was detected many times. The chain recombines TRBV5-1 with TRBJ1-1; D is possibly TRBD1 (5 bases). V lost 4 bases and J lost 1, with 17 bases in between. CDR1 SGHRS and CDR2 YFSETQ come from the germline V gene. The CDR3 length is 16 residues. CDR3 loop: CASSPRGRAGNTEAFF. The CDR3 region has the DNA TGCGCCAGCAGCCCGAGGGGAAGGGCTGGGAACACTGAAGCTTTCTTT.

Written as DNA, the CDR3 is TGTGCCAGCAGCGGGACTTACCCCTACGAGCAGTACTTC. This codes for CASSGTYPYEQYF. This sequence joins TRBV27 and TRBJ2-7; D is perhaps TRBD2 (6 bases). CDR1 MNHEY and CDR2 SMNVEV come from the germline V gene (reference sequence). CDR3 size: 13 residues. Trimming removed 6 bases from V and 2 bases from J, with 11 bases in between.

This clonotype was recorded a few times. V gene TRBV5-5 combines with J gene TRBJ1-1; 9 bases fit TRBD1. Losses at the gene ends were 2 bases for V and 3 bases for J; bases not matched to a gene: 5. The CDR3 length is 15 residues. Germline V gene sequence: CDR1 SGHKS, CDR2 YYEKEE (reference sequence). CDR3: CASSFTGGQDTEAFF. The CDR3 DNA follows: TGTGCCAGCAGCTTTACAGGGGGCCAGGACACTGAAGCTTTCTTT.

The CDR3 region is CASSADTVSDTQYF. The CDR3 DNA sequence: TGTGCCAGCAGCGCCGACACGGTTTCAGATACGCAGTATTTT. The V gene is TRBV9, the J gene TRBJ2-3, with D unresolved. V was cut by 3 bases and J by 4 bases, with 12 bases left in between. The germline CDR1 and CDR2 sequences are SGDLS and YYNGEE. The CDR3 consists of 14 residues.

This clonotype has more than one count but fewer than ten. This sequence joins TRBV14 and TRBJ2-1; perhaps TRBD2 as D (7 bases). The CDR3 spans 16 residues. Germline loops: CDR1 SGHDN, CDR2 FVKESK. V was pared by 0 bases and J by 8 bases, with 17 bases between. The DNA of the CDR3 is TGTGCCAGCAGCCAAGATGGCCCCGGGGGGCGGGATGAGCAGTTCTTC. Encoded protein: CASSQDGPGGRDEQFF.

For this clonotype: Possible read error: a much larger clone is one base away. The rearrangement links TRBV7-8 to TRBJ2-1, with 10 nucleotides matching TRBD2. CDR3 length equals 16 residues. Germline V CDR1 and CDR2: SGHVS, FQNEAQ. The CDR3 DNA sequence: TGTGCCAGCATAAGGACTAGCGGCCTCTCCAACAATGAGCAGTTCTTC. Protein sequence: CASIRTSGLSNNEQFF.